The rows below give T cell receptor beta chains drawn from one sample of a study of T-cell reconstitution after alpha-beta-depleted transplantation in children. MiXCR, run by TCRdb on the PCR reads, gives a single entry per CDR3 protein. The data show around 140,000 distinct CDR3 sequences, with 8.8% seen just once and over 15% held by the top ten. Specimen: PBMCs, mostly from graft donor cells, collected 180 days after TCRalphabeta/CD19-depleted stem cell transplant. The receptors shown here come from a female patient between 2 and 15 years old who had a stem cell transplant for congenital amegakaryocytic thrombocytopenia, so the T cells may come from the graft donor. Both conserved end residues are part of each CDR3.

j_gene: TRBJ2-3; v_gene: TRBV25-1; CDR3aa: CASSELWDTQYF
j_gene: TRBJ2-3; v_gene: TRBV5-6; CDR3aa: CTSSLDTWLSTDTQYF
j_gene: TRBJ2-3; v_gene: TRBV4-1; CDR3aa: CASSQERGQGWLTDTQYF
j_gene: TRBJ2-1; v_gene: TRBV7-8; CDR3aa: CASSLGGERGRNEQFF
j_gene: TRBJ2-5; v_gene: TRBV20-1; CDR3aa: CSALRERRGETQYF
j_gene: TRBJ1-2; v_gene: TRBV12-3/TRBV12-4; CDR3aa: CASSLDRGWGYTF
j_gene: TRBJ1-6; v_gene: TRBV6-2/TRBV6-3; CDR3aa: CASSYQNSPIHF
j_gene: TRBJ1-2; v_gene: TRBV12-3/TRBV12-4; CDR3aa: CASSYRGNYGYTF
j_gene: TRBJ2-3; v_gene: TRBV12-3/TRBV12-4; CDR3aa: CASSYASPDTQYF
j_gene: TRBJ2-5; v_gene: TRBV6-5; CDR3aa: CASSYIGSATQYF
j_gene: TRBJ2-5; v_gene: TRBV11-2; CDR3aa: CASSFNRVGETQYF
j_gene: TRBJ1-5; v_gene: TRBV20-1; CDR3aa: CSASTGHFNQPQHF
j_gene: TRBJ2-1; v_gene: TRBV28; CDR3aa: CASSFPPRNEQFF
j_gene: TRBJ1-1; v_gene: TRBV11-1; CDR3aa: CASSLAQTGVPTGLTEAFF
j_gene: TRBJ2-5; v_gene: TRBV5-1; CDR3aa: CASSLARTSGYQETQYF
j_gene: TRBJ1-1; v_gene: TRBV5-4; CDR3aa: CASSATVQRNTEAFF
j_gene: TRBJ2-4; v_gene: TRBV20-1; CDR3aa: CSARDWGQGGTKNIQYF
j_gene: TRBJ2-1; v_gene: TRBV20-1; CDR3aa: CSARASGRHNEQFF
j_gene: TRBJ2-1; v_gene: TRBV20-1; CDR3aa: CSARRGAPSEQFF
j_gene: TRBJ1-2; v_gene: TRBV7-9; CDR3aa: CASSLRQGTGYTF
j_gene: TRBJ2-7; v_gene: TRBV20-1; CDR3aa: CSASQAIGKGYEQYF
j_gene: TRBJ2-1; v_gene: TRBV5-5; CDR3aa: CASSLGAGYNEQFF
j_gene: TRBJ2-7; v_gene: TRBV20-1; CDR3aa: CSARDRGRGNEQYF
j_gene: TRBJ2-7; v_gene: TRBV28; CDR3aa: CASSLLVGYEQYF
j_gene: TRBJ2-7; v_gene: TRBV18; CDR3aa: CASSPSGGVYEQYF
j_gene: TRBJ2-7; v_gene: TRBV5-6; CDR3aa: CASSLDEQYF
j_gene: TRBJ1-4; v_gene: TRBV3-1; CDR3aa: CASSQNGGGPKTF
j_gene: TRBJ1-1; v_gene: TRBV24-1; CDR3aa: CATKEAGQGAFLYTEAFF
j_gene: TRBJ2-5; v_gene: TRBV6-2/TRBV6-3; CDR3aa: CASKMVISGYQETQYF
j_gene: TRBJ2-1; v_gene: TRBV20-1; CDR3aa: CSARTSGNNEQFF
j_gene: TRBJ2-7; v_gene: TRBV6-6; CDR3aa: CASSTWQGYEQYF
j_gene: TRBJ2-3; v_gene: TRBV5-1; CDR3aa: CASSRGGASFTDTQYF
j_gene: TRBJ2-7; v_gene: TRBV3-1; CDR3aa: CASSQRGTSGYEQYF